This T cell receptor (beta chain) is drawn from a study of vaccination effects on CD4 cells after COVID-19 (dated by TCRdb to between 2020 and 2023). Looking at the study overall: Each participant got two doses of an mRNA SARS-CoV-2 vaccine, either BNT162b2 or mRNA-1273. Pre-vaccine samples were drawn from two convalescent patients 16 days and one week before the first dose, at 142 and 148 days after COVID-19 diagnosis. SARS-CoV-2 spike-specific CD4+ TCR repertoires were compared before and after mRNA vaccination in COVID-19 convalescent patients and in infection-naive vaccine recipients. A total of ten to eleven COVID-19 convalescent patients and a few SARS-CoV-2-naive healthy vaccine recipients were included in the full study. The Oncomine TCR Beta short-read assay on an Illumina iSeq 100 was used to sequence cultures from other donors in the study.

The library was generated by the immunoSEQ multiplex PCR assay. DNA from the CD4+ T cells that had been cultured and isolated underwent TCR beta CDR3 sequencing. The original pipeline was this. Non-productive TCR sequences were removed, reads were trimmed to the CDR3 region, and CDR3s of at least 7 amino acids were retained. Antigen-specific clonotypes were identified with the MANAFEST web app by comparing expansion in peptide wells against reference cultures. For clones to be considered positive, expansion at FDR<0.05 versus reference and all other wells, an odds ratio above 5, and a frequency above 0.1% in two replicate wells were required. A clonotype was defined as cross-reactive if the clonotype was significantly expanded both in SARS-CoV-2 spike wells and in at least one common cold coronavirus spike condition. CDR3 similarity was assessed by Levenshtein distance using the stringdist R package, and unrooted trees were constructed with ape in R 3.6.1. TCRdb re-hosts the immuneACCESS table, in-frame sequences only. Its copies lack some clones; in the studies checked, an unresolved V gene accounts for under half of them, and the cause for the rest is not known. The V and J calls and the clone size are those of that table, but D and trimming were determined from the DNA. This sample comprises 20,000 to 25,000 clones, nearly 75% of them detected only once. Together, the top ten hold 35% to 40% of the sample.

The paper's findings and limits, for the study overall: The study was limited by a small number of convalescent patients, and early post-infection timepoints were lacking. Clones induced by infection and clones induced by vaccination both contracted markedly at late timepoints after vaccination, which fits with T cell responses waning over time. In convalescent patients, the post-vaccine spike-reactive repertoire was composed mainly of new vaccine-induced clones that were largely distinct from infection-induced clones.

To identify antigen-specific CD4+ T cell clonotypes by their expansion, the ViraFEST assay first stimulated PBMC with viral peptide pools and then applied TCR sequencing. After approximately eleven days of culture, CD4+ T cells were isolated with the EasySep CD4+ T cell isolation kit. PCR-confirmed SARS-CoV-2 infection had occurred in convalescent patients between March and December 2020, before the Alpha, Beta and Delta variants emerged in the United States. Each well held fewer than 2.5 million PBMC cultured in IMDM containing about 5.5% human AB serum, approximately 10 IU/ml IL-2 and gentamicin, along with roughly 10 ug/ml peptides. Half of the culture medium was replaced with fresh IL-2-containing medium on days 3 and 7. Unless noted otherwise, every peptide stimulation condition was cultured in triplicate wells. PBMC were separated from whole blood using Ficoll-Paque Plus gradient centrifugation and were then either cryopreserved at -140C or used fresh. Genomic DNA was extracted from cultured CD4+ T cells with the QIAamp micro DNA kit.

On this clone itself: No cognate antigen has been identified for it. No base-level quality is on record; no much larger clone is a single base apart.

The receptor comes from a human donor who had a prior SARS-CoV-2 infection. The sequencing used CD4+ T cells from PBMCs cultured with a peptide pool, collected before COVID-19 vaccination.

The DNA reads as follows: TGTGCCAGCAGCTCCACTAGCTCGGGCACAGATACGCAGTATTTT. Translation gives CASSSTSSGTDTQYF. The chain is assembled from TRBV5-5 and TRBJ2-3, and perhaps TRBD2 as D gene, on 6 matching bases. The V and J ends are trimmed by 3 bases and 1 base, leaving 12 bases between them. In the germline V gene (reference sequence), CDR1 corresponds to SGHKS and CDR2 to YYEKEE. The CDR3 contains 15 residues, cysteine and phenylalanine counted. The CDR3 DNA has 45 bases and is translated from base 1.